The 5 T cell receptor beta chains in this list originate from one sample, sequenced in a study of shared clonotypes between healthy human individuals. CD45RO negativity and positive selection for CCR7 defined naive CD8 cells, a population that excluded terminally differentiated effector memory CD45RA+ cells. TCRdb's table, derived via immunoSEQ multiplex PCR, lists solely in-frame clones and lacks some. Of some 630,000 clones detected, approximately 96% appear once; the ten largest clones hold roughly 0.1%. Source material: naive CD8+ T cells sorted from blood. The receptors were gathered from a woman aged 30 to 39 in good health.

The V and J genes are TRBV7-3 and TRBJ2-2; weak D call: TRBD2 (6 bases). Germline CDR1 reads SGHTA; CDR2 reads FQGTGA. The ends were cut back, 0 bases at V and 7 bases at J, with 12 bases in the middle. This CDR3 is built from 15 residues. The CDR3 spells CASSLTSGGGGELFF. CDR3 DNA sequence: TGTGCCAGCAGCTTAACTTCCGGGGGTGGCGGGGAGCTGTTTTTT. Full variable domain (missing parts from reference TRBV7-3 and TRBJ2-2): GAGVSQTPSNKVTEKGKYVELRCDPISGHTALYWYRQSLGQGPEFLIYFQGTGAADDSGLPNDRFFAVRPEGSVSTLKIQRTERGDSAVYLCASSLTSGGGGELFFGEGSRLTVL.

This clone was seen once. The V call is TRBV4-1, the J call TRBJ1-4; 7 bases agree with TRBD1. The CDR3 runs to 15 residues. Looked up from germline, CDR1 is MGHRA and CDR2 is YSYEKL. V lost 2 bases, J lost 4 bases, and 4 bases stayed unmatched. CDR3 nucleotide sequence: TGCGCCAGCAGCCAAACGACAGGGTTTAATGAAAAACTGTTTTTT. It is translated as CASSQTTGFNEKLFF.

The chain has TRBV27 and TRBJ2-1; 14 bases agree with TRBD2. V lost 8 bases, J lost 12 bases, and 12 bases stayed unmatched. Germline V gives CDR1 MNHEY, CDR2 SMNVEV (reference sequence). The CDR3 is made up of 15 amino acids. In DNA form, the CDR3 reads TGTGCCAGCGGTATGGGACTAGCGGGAGCATTAGGGCAGTTCTTC. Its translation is CASGMGLAGALGQFF.

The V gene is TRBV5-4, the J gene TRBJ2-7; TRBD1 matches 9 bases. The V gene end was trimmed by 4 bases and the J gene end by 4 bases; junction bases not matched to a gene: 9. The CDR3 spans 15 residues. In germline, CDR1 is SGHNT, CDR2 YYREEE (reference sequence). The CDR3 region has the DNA TGTGCCAGCAGCCAACTGACAGGGGGATCTTACGAGCAGTACTTC. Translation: CASSQLTGGSYEQYF.

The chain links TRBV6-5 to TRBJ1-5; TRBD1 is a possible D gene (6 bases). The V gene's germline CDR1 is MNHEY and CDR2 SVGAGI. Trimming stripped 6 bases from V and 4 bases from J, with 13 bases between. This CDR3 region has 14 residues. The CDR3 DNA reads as TGTGCCAGCAGCCCTACAGGGATTAATCAGCCCCAGCATTTT. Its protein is CASSPTGINQPQHF.